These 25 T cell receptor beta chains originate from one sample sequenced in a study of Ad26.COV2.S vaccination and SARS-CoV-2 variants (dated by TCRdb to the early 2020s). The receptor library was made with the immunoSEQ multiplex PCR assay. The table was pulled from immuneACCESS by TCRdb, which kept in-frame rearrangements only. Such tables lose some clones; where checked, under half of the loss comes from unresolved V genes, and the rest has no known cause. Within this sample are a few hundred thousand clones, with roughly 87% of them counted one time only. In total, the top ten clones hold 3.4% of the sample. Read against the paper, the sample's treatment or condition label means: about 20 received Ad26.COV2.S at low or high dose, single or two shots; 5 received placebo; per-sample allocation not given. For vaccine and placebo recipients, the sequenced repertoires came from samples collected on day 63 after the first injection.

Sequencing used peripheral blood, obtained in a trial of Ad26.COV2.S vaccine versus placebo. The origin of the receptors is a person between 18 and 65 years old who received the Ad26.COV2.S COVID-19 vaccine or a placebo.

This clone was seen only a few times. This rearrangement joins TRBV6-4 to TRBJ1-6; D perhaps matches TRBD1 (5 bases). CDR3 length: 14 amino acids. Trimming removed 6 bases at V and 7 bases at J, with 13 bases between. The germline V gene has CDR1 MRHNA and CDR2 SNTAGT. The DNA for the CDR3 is TGTGCCAGCAGCCCCGGGGGAACAAATTCACCCCTCCACTTT. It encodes CASSPGGTNSPLHF.

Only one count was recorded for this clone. The CDR3 coding sequence is TGTGCCAGCAGCCCAAGAGGGCGGCGGGGGGCCCCCAATGAGCAGTTCTTC. Its protein product is CASSPRGRRGAPNEQFF. J is TRBJ2-1 and V is TRBV3-1 (or the pseudogene TRBV3-2); 8 nucleotides match TRBD2. The CDR3 spans 17 residues. Trimming took 4 bases from V and 6 from J; bases not matched to a gene: 14. Germline CDR1 reads LGHDT; CDR2 reads YNNKEL (reference sequence).

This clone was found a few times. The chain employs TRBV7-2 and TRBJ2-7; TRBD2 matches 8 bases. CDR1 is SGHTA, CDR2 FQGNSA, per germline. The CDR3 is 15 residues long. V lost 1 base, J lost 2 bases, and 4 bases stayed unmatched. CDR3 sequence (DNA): TGTGCCAGCAGCTTAGGACGGGGGGGAGCCTACGAGCAGTACTTC. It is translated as CASSLGRGGAYEQYF.

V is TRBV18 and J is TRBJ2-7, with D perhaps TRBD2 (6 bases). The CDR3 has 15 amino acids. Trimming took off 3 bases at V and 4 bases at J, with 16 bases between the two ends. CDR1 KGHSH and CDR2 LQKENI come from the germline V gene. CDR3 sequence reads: CASSPPGLGGYEQYF. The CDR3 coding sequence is TGTGCCAGCTCACCTCCGGGCCTCGGAGGGTACGAGCAGTACTTC.

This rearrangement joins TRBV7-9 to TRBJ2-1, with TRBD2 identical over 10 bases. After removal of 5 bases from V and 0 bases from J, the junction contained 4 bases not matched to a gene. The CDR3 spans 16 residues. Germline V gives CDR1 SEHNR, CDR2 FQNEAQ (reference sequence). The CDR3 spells CASSPIAGGSYNEQFF. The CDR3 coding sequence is TGTGCCAGCAGCCCTATAGCGGGGGGCTCCTACAATGAGCAGTTCTTC.

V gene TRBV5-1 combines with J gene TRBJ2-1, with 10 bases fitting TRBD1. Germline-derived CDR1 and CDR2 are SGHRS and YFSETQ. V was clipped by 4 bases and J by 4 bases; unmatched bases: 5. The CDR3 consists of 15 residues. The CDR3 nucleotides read TGCGCCAGCAGCACGGACAGGGGGACTTACAATGAGCAGTTCTTC. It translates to CASSTDRGTYNEQFF.

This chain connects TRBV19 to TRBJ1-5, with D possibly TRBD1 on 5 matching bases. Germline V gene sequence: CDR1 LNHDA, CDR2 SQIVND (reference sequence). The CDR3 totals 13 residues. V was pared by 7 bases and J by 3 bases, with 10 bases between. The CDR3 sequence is CASNRQFNQPQHF. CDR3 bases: TGTGCCAGTAACAGACAGTTCAATCAGCCCCAGCATTTT.

The CDR3 spells CASSPPWQGEEQFF. The CDR3 bases are TGTGCCAGCTCACCACCATGGCAGGGTGAGGAGCAGTTCTTC. This sequence joins TRBV18 and TRBJ2-1, with D perhaps TRBD1 (5 bases). V lost 0 bases to trimming and J lost 10 bases, with 13 bases between them. The CDR3 sequence is 14 residues long. CDR1 is KGHSH and CDR2 is LQKENI in the germline V gene.

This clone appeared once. The CDR3 nucleotides are TGTGCCAGCTCACCACTCATCTGGGGGCCGGGAGATACGCAGTATTTT. Residues: CASSPLIWGPGDTQYF. This chain links TRBV18 with TRBJ2-3, with a tentative D call TRBD1 (6 bases). Between the trimmed V and J ends, which lost 1 base and 5 bases, there was a span of 16 bases. The germline V gene encodes CDR1 KGHSH and CDR2 LQKENI. CDR3 length equals 16 residues.

This chain's CDR3 is CASSTDYGYTF. CDR3 in DNA: TGTGCCAGCAGTACAGATTATGGCTACACCTTC. The genes are TRBV6-2 or TRBV6-3 and TRBJ1-2, with D hard to call. The germline V and J ends were trimmed by 5 bases and 5 bases, with 6 bases remaining between them. The CDR3 extends over 11 amino acids. Germline-derived CDR1 and CDR2 are MNHEY and SVGEGT.

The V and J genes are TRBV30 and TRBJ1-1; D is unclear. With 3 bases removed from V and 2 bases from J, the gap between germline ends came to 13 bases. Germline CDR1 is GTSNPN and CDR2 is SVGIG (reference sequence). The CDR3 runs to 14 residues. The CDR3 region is CAWSPDVSNTEAFF. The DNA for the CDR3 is TGTGCCTGGAGCCCGGACGTCTCTAACACTGAAGCTTTCTTT. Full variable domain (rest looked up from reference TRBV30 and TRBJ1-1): SQTIHQWPATLVQPVGSPLSLECTVEGTSNPNLYWYRQAAGRGLQLLFYSVGIGQISSEVPQNLSASRPQDRQFILSSKKLLLSDSGFYLCAWSPDVSNTEAFFGQGTRLTVV.

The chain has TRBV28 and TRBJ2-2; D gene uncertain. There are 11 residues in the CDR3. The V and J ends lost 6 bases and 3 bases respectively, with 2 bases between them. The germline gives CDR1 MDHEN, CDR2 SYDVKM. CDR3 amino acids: CASRDTGELFF. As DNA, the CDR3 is TGTGCCAGCAGGGACACCGGGGAGCTGTTTTTT.

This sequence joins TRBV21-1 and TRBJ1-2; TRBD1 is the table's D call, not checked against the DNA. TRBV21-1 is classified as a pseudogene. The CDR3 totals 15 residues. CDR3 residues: CASSKCGARIYGYTF. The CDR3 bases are TGTGCCAGCAGCAAGTGTGGGGCTCGGATCTACGGCTACACCTTC.

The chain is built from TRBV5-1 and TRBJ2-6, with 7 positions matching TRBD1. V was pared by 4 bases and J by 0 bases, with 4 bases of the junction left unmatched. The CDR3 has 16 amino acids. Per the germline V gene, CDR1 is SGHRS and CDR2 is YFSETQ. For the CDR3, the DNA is TGCGCCAGCAGCGCCGGGACAGACTCTGGGGCCAACGTCCTGACTTTC. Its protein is CASSAGTDSGANVLTF.

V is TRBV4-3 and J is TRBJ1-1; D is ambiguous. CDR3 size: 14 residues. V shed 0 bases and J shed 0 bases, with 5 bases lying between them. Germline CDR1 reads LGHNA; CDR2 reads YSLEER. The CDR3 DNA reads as TGCGCCAGCAGCCAAGAAGCGTTGAACACTGAAGCTTTCTTT. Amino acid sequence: CASSQEALNTEAFF.

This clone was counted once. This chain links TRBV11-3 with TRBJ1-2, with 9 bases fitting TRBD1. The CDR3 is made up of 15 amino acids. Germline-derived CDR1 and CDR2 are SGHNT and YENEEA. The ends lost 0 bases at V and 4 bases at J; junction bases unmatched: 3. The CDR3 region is CASSLETGGFYGYTF. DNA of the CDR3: TGTGCCAGCAGCTTAGAAACAGGGGGCTTCTATGGCTACACCTTC.

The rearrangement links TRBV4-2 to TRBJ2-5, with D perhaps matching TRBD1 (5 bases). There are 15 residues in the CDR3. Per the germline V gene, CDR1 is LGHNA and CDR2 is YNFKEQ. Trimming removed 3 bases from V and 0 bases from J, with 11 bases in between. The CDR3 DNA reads TGTGCCAGCAGCCACCCCGACAGAAACCAAGAGACCCAGTACTTC. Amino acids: CASSHPDRNQETQYF.

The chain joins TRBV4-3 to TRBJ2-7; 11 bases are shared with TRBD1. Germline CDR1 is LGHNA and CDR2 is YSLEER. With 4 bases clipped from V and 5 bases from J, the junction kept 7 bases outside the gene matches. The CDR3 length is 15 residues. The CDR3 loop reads CASSLVGQGANEQYF. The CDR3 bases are TGCGCCAGCAGCCTTGTAGGACAGGGGGCTAACGAGCAGTACTTC.

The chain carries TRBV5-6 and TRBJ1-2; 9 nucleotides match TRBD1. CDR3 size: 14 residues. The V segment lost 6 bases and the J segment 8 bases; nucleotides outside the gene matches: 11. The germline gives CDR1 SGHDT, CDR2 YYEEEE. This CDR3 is CASNLLGDREGYTF. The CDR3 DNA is TGTGCCAGCAACCTCTTAGGGGACAGGGAAGGCTACACCTTC. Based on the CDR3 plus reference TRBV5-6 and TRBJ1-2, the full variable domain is DAGVTQSPTHLIKTRGQQVTLRCSPKSGHDTVSWYQQALGQGPQFIFQYYEEEERQRGNFPDRFSGHQFPNYSSELNVNALLLGDSALYLCASNLLGDREGYTFGSGTRLTVV.

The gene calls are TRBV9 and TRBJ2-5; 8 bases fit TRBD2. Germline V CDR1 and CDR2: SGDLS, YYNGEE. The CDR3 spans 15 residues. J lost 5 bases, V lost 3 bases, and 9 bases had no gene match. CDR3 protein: CASSAAGTSIETQYF. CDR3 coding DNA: TGTGCCAGCAGCGCAGCCGGGACTAGTATCGAGACCCAGTACTTC. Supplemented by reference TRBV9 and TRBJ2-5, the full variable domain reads DSGVTQTPKHLITATGQRVTLRCSPRSGDLSVYWYQQSLDQGLQFLIQYYNGEERAKGNILERFSAQQFPDLHSELNLSSLELGDSALYFCASSAAGTSIETQYFGPGTRLLVL.

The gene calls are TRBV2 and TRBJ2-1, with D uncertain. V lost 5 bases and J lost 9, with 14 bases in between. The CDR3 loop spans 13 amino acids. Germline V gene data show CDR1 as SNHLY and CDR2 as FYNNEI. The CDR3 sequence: CASSPSYNLEQFF. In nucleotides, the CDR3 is TGTGCCAGCAGTCCCTCCTACAATCTTGAGCAGTTCTTC. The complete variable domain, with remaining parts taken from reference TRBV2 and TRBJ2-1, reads EPEVTQTPSHQVTQMGQEVILRCVPISNHLYFYWYRQILGQKVEFLVSFYNNEISEKSEIFDDQFSVERPDGSNFTLKIRSTKLEDSAMYFCASSPSYNLEQFFGPGTRLTVL.

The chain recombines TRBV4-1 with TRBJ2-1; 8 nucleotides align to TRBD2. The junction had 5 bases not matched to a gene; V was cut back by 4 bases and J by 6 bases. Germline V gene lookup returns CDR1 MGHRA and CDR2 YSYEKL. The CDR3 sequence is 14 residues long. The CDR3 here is CASSLGTRSNEQFF. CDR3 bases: TGCGCCAGCAGCCTAGGGACTAGAAGCAATGAGCAGTTCTTC.

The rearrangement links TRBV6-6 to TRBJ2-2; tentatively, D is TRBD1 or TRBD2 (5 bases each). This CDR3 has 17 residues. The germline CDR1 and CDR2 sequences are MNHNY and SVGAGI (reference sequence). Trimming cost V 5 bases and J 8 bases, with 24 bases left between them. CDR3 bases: TGTGCCAGCAGTCCCCTCCTGGGCAGGCACGAGGGGGGGGAGCTGTTTTTT. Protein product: CASSPLLGRHEGGELFF.

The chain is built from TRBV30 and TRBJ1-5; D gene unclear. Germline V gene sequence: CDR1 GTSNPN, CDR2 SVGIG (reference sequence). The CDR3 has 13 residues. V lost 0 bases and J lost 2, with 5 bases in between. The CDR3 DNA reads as TGTGCCTGGAGTGTGACTCGCAATCAGCCCCAGCATTTT. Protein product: CAWSVTRNQPQHF.

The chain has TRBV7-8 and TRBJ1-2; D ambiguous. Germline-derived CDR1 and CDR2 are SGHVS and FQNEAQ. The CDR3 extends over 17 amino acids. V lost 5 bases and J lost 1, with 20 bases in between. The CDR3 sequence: CASSVFRPETYNYGYTF. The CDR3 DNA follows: TGTGCCAGCAGCGTCTTTCGACCTGAGACCTATAACTATGGCTACACCTTC.